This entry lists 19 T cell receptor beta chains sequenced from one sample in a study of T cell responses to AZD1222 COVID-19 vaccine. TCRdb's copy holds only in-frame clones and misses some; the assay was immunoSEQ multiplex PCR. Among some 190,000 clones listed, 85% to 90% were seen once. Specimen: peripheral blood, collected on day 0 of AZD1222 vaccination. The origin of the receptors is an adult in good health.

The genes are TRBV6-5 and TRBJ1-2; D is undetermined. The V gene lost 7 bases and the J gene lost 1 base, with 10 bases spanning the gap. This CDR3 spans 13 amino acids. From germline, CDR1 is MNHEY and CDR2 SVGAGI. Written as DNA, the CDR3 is TGTGCCAGCAAGTCGGACGGTAACTATGGCTACACCTTC. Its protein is CASKSDGNYGYTF.

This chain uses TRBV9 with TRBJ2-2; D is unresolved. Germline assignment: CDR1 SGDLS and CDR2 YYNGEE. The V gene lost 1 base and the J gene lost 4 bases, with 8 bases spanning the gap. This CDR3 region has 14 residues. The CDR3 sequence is CASSVPPGTGELFF. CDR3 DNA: TGTGCCAGCAGCGTACCCCCCGGCACCGGGGAGCTGTTTTTT.

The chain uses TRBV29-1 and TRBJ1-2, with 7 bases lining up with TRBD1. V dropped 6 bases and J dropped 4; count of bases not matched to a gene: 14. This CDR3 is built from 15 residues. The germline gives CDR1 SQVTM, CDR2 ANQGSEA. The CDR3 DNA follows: TGCAGCGTATCAGGGGGGGCTGAATATTCCTATGGCTACACCTTC. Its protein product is CSVSGGAEYSYGYTF.

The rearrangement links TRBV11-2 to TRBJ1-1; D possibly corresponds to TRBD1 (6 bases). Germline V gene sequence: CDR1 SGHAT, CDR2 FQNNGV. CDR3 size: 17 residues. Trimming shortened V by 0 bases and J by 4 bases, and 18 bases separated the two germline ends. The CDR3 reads CASSLEGWQGRVTEAFF. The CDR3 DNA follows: TGTGCCAGCAGCTTAGAAGGTTGGCAGGGGCGAGTCACTGAAGCTTTCTTT. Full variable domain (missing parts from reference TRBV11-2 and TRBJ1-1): EAGVAQSPRYKIIEKRQSVAFWCNPISGHATLYWYQQILGQGPKLLIQFQNNGVVDDSQLPKDRFSAERLKGVDSTLKIQPAKLEDSAVYLCASSLEGWQGRVTEAFFGQGTRLTVV.

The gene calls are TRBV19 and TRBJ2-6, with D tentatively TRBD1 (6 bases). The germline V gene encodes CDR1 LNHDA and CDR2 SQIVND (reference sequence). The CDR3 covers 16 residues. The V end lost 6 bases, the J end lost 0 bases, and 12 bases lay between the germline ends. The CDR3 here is CASSHHRDSGANVLTF. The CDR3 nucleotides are TGTGCCAGTAGCCACCACAGGGACTCTGGGGCCAACGTCCTGACTTTC.

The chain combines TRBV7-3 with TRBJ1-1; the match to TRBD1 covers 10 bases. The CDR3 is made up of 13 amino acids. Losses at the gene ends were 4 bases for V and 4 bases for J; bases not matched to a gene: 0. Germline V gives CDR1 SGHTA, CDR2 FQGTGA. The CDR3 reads CASSWTGGTEAFF. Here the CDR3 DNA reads TGTGCCAGCAGCTGGACAGGGGGCACTGAAGCTTTCTTT.

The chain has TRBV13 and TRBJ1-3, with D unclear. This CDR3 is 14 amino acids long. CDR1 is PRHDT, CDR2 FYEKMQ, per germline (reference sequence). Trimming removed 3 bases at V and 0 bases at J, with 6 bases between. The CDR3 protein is CASSFRVSGNTIYF. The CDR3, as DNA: TGTGCCAGCAGCTTCCGGGTCTCTGGAAACACCATATATTTT.

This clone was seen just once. The CDR3 here is CASSLGSGGGDEQFF. The CDR3 DNA reads as TGTGCCAGCAGCTTAGGCTCAGGGGGTGGGGATGAGCAGTTCTTC. The chain carries TRBV7-9 and TRBJ2-1; the match to TRBD1 covers 7 bases. The CDR3 is 15 residues long. J lost 8 bases, V lost 1 base, and 8 bases had no gene match. Germline-derived CDR1 and CDR2 are SEHNR and FQNEAQ (reference sequence).

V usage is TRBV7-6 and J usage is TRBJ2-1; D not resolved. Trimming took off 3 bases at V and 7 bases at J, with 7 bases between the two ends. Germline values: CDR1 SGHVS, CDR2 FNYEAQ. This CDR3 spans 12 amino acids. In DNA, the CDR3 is TGTGCCAGCAGCTTTGGAATGAATGAGCAGTTCTTC. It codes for CASSFGMNEQFF.

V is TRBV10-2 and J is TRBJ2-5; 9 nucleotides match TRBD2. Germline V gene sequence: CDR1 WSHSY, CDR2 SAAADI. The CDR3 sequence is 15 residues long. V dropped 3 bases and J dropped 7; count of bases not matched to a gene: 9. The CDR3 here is CASSESGGRHRTQYF. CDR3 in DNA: TGCGCCAGCAGTGAAAGCGGGGGGCGCCATCGGACCCAGTACTTC.

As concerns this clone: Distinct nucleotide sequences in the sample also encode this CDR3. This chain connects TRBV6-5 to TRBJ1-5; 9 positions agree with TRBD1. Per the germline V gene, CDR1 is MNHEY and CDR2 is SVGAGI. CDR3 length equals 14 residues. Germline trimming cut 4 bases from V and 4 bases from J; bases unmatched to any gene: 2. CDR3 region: CASSWGQGNQPQHF. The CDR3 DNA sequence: TGTGCCAGCAGTTGGGGACAGGGTAATCAGCCCCAGCATTTT.

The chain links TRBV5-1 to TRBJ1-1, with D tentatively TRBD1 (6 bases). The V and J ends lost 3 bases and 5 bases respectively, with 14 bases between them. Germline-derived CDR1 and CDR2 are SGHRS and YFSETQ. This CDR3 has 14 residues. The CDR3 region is CASSSTGSETEAFF. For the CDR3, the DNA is TGCGCCAGCAGCTCTACAGGGAGTGAGACTGAAGCTTTCTTT. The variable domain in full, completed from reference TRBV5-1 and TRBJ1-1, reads KAGVTQTPRYLIKTRGQQVTLSCSPISGHRSVSWYQQTPGQGLQFLFEYFSETQRNKGNFPGRFSGRQFSNSRSEMNVSTLELGDSALYLCASSSTGSETEAFFGQGTRLTVV.

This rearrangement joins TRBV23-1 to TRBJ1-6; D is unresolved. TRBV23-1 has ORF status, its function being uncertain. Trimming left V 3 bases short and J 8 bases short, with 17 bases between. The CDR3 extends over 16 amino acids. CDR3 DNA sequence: TGCGCCAGCAGTCACCAAGGACGCCGCGAGGATTCACCCCTCCACTTT. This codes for CASSHQGRREDSPLHF.

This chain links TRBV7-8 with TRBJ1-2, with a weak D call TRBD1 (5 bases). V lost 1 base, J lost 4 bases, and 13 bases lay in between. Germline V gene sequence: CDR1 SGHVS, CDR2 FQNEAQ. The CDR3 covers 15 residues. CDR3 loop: CASSLEGSRAYGYTF. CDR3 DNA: TGTGCCAGCAGCTTAGAGGGTTCCAGGGCCTATGGCTACACCTTC.

This CDR3 reads CASSLNLVSPQHF. DNA for the CDR3: TGTGCCAGCAGCCTGAATCTTGTATCCCCCCAGCATTTT. The J gene is TRBJ1-5, the V gene TRBV9; D is ambiguous. The CDR3 totals 13 residues. Trimming cost V 4 bases and J 10 bases, with 15 bases left between them. The V gene's germline CDR1 is SGDLS and CDR2 YYNGEE.

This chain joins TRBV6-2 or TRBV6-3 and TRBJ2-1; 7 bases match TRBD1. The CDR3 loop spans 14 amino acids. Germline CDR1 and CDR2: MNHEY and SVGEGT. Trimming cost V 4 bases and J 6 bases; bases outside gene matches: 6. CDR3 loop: CASSSDTGANEQFF. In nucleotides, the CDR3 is TGTGCCAGCAGTTCCGATACAGGGGCCAATGAGCAGTTCTTC.

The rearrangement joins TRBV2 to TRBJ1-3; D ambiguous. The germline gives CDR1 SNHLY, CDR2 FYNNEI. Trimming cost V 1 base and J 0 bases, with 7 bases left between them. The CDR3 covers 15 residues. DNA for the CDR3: TGTGCCAGCAGTGAAGGGACGTTCTCTGGAAACACCATATATTTT. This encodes CASSEGTFSGNTIYF.

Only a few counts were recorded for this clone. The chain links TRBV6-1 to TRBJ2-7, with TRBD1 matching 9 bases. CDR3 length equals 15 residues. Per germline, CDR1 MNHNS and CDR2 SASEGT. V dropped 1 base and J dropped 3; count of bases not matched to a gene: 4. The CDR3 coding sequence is TGTGCCAGCAGTGAAGAAGGGACAGGGTTCTACGAGCAGTACGTC. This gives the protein CASSEEGTGFYEQYV.

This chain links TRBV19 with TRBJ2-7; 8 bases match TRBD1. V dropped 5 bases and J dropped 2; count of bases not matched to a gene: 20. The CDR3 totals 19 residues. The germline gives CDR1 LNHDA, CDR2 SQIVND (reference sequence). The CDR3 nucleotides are TGTGCCAGTAGTCCGGCACCCCGGGACAGGCGAAGATCGACCTACGAGCAGTACTTC. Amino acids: CASSPAPRDRRRSTYEQYF.